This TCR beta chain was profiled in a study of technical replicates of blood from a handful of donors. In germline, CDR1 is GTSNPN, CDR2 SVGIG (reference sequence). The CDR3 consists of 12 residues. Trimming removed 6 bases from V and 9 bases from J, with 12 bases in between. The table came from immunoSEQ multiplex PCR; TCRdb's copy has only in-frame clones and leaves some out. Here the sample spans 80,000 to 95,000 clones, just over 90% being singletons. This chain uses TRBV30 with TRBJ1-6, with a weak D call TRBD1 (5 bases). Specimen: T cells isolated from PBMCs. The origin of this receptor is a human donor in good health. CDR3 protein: CACEQGGSPLHF. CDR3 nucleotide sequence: TGTGCCTGCGAGCAGGGAGGTTCACCCCTCCACTTT.